A single TCR beta chain is shown here with its context. Compared with germline, one end of the junction differs, possibly owing to a read error. Under the authors' procedure: Estimated nucleated cell counts came from reference gene primer amplification. Repertoires were generated with immunoSEQ multiplex PCR, while TCRdb's copy carries only in-frame clones and drops some. The V and J calls and clone size were taken over from that table, and D and trimming were inferred from the DNA. Counted here are 80,000 or so clones, 85% occurring once; the ten biggest clones make up 8% to 10%. This CDR3 has 11 residues. The data stem from a study of blood T cell repertoires in COVID-19. Overall study: The United States, Italy and Spain supplied acute and convalescent COVID-19 samples. T cells, B-cell-depleted T cells, or PBMCs supplied cDNA or gDNA.

This receptor was taken from a man aged 45-65 years with COVID-19, enrolled during active disease. The sequenced sample was peripheral blood. The V call is TRBV12-3 or TRBV12-4, the J call TRBJ2-1, with D perhaps matching TRBD2 (5 bases). In nucleotides, the CDR3 is TGTGCCAGCAGTAAACCTAGGGAGCTGTTCTTC. This gives the protein CASSKPRELFF.